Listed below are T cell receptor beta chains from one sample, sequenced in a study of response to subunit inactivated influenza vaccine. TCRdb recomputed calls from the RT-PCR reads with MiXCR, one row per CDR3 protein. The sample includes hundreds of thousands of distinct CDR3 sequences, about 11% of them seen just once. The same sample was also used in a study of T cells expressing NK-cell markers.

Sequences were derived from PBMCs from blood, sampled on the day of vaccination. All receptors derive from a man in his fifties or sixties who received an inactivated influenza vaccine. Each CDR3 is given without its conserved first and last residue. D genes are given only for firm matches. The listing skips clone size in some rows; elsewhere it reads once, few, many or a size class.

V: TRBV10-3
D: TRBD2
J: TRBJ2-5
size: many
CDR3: AISDRASGALETQY

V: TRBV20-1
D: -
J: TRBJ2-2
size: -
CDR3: SIPPDTNTGELF

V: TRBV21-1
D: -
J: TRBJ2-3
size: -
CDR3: ASMREPDTDTQY

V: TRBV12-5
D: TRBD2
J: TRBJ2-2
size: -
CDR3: ASGLVPGLAVNTGELF

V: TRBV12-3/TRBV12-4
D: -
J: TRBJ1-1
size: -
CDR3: ATAHWDINTEAF

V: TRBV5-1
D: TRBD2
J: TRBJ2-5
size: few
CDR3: ASSLAPSGSRETQY

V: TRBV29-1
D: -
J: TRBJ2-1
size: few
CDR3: SVEPLAGWGNEQF

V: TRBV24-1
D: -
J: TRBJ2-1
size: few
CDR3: ATSALGGTPYNEQF

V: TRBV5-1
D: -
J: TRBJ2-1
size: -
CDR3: ASSFGLALSSYNEQF

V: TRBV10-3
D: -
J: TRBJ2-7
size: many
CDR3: ASRAPKAGLDEQY

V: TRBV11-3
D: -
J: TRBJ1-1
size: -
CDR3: ASSLGGRGNTEAF

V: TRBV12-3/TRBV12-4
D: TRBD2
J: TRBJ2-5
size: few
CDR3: ASSFRTSAPYGPQY

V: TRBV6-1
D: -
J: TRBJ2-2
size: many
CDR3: ASKLNSGTPGELF

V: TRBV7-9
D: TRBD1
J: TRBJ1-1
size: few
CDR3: ASSLGDRGHATEAF

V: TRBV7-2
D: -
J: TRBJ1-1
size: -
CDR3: ASSLGGATLNTEAF

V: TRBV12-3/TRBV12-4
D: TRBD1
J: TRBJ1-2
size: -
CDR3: ASRYGQVYGYT

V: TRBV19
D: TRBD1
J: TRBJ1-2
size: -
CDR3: AARPRGEMVYT

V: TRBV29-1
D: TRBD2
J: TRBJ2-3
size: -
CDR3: SVSGLAEAPINTDTQY

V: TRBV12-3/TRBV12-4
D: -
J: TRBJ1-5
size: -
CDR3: ASSFEGSGQPQH